This passage covers 5 T cell receptor beta chains from one sample sequenced in a study of blood T cell repertoires in COVID-19. Sequenced by immunoSEQ multiplex PCR; TCRdb stores in-frame clones only, minus some. Here the sample spans under 100,000 clones, 89% being singletons. The sample was peripheral blood. These receptors were taken from a man in his fifties or sixties with acute or convalescent COVID-19.

Of note for this clone: The sample has other DNA sequences that encode this CDR3 too. The chain combines TRBV9 with TRBJ2-3; 11 bases agree with TRBD2. CDR1 and CDR2 (germline): SGDLS, YYNGEE. The CDR3 runs 14 residues. V lost 2 bases, J lost 4 bases, and 0 bases stayed unmatched. The CDR3, as DNA: TGTGCCAGCAGCGTTAGCGGGGGGGCAGATACGCAGTATTTT. Encoded protein: CASSVSGGADTQYF.

This chain links TRBV3-1 (or the pseudogene TRBV3-2) with TRBJ2-2; 9 bases are a match to TRBD2. Germline lookup yields CDR1 LGHDT and CDR2 YNNKEL (reference sequence). The CDR3 runs 18 residues. After removal of 0 bases from V and 3 bases from J, the junction contained 8 bases not matched to a gene. DNA of the CDR3: TGTGCCAGCAGCCAAGATACGAGCGGGACTAGCCACACCGGGGAGCTGTTTTTT. Translating gives CASSQDTSGTSHTGELFF.

The rearrangement links TRBV5-1 to TRBJ1-2; 7 nucleotides agree with TRBD1. The germline CDR1 and CDR2 sequences are SGHRS and YFSETQ. CDR3 length: 14 amino acids. The junction had 9 bases not matched to a gene; V was cut back by 3 bases and J by 7 bases. The CDR3 DNA sequence: TGCGCCAGCAGCTCGGTCGACAGGGTCGGTGGCTACACCTTC. Translated: CASSSVDRVGGYTF.

The rearrangement joins TRBV9 to TRBJ1-1, with 7 positions matching TRBD1. This CDR3 comprises 15 residues. In germline, CDR1 is SGDLS, CDR2 YYNGEE. Germline trimming cut 3 bases from V and 6 bases from J; bases unmatched to any gene: 11. Here the CDR3 reads CASSERDRFGPEAFF. The CDR3 DNA reads TGTGCCAGCAGCGAGAGGGACAGATTCGGCCCTGAAGCTTTCTTT.

The chain links TRBV6-1 to TRBJ2-1; D perhaps matches TRBD2 (6 bases). The V end lost 1 base, the J end lost 7 bases, and 11 bases lay between the germline ends. CDR1 MNHNS and CDR2 SASEGT come from the germline V gene. The CDR3 totals 14 residues. The CDR3 bases are TGTGCCAGCAGTGAAGGGGGGGTTAGGAATGAGCAGTTCTTC. Translating gives CASSEGGVRNEQFF.